This T cell receptor beta chain came from a study of cytomegalovirus exposure and HLA in healthy donors. Study-wide findings and caveats: The productive fraction for most TCR beta V segments was about 87% or about 30% in an earlier analysis. Serostatus for CMV was the only available immune exposure information.

The CDR3 loop spans 16 amino acids. Germline V lookup: CDR1 SNHLY, CDR2 FYNNEI. V was trimmed by 3 bases and J by 1 base, leaving 10 bases between them. In the PCR, 60 Vbeta and 13 Jbeta primers were used. Using immunoSEQ multiplex PCR, the repertoire was profiled, and TCRdb retains in-frame clones only, with some absent. The repertoire has 110,000 to 150,000 clones, approximately 78% of them found once; the top ten carry about 3.2%. A note on this clone: The antigen is not known.

This chain joins TRBV2 and TRBJ1-6, with a possible D match to TRBD1 (5 bases). Sample: PBMCs. This sequence originates from a man younger than 30 in good health and CMV-seropositive. The CDR3 loop is CASSDREGSYNSPLHF. DNA of the CDR3: TGTGCCAGCAGTGACAGGGAGGGGTCCTATAATTCACCCCTCCACTTT.